This T cell receptor beta chain was documented in a study of T-cell memory formation after mild COVID-19. The overall study: There were largely donor-specific TCR clusters.

TCRalpha and TCRbeta libraries used 5'RACE with constant-segment primers and UMIs. Using its own MiXCR run on the 5' RACE reads, TCRdb lists one record per CDR3 protein. This sample carries 110,000 to 150,000 distinct CDR3 sequences, 11% to 15% of them seen once, and the ten largest clones take around 30%. Regarding this clonotype: What it binds is unknown.

Germline V gene sequence: CDR1 LGHNA, CDR2 YNFKEQ. This CDR3 spans 14 amino acids. V trimming: 5 bases; J trimming: 0 bases; junction bases outside the gene matches: 3. Whole-study findings and limits: Pre-infection memory held some responding clones, suggesting pre-existing cross-reactive T cells responded. Contracting CD4+ clones sat mainly in CM and EM; CD8+ in EMRA.

This TCR came from an adult woman who had mild COVID-19 (a few samples of this study predate the infection). Cell type and time point are not known. Sequencing was performed on PBMCs or a T cell subset sorted from them (not recorded which). The chain uses TRBV4-2 and TRBJ2-7, with 8 positions matching TRBD1. The CDR3 DNA reads TGTGCCAGCAGCGAAACAGGGGGCTCCTACGAGCAGTACTTC. This codes for CASSETGGSYEQYF.